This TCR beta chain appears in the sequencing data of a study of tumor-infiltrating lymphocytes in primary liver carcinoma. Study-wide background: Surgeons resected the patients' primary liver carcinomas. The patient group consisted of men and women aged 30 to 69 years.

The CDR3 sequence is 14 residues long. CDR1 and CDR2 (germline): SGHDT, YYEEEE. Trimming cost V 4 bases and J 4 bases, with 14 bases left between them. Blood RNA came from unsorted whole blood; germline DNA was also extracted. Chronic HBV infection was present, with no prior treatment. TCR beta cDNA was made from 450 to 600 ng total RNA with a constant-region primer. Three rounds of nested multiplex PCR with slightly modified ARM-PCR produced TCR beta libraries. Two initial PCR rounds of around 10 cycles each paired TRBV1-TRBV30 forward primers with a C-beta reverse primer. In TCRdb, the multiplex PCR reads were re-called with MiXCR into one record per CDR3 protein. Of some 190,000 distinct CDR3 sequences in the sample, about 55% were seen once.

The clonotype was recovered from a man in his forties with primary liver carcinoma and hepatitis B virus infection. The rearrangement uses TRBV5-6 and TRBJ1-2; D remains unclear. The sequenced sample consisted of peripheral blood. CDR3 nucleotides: TGTGCCAGCAGCCTCCGAAACTCCGTCTATGGCTACACCTTC. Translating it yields CASSLRNSVYGYTF.